This T cell receptor (beta chain) was retrieved from a study of T cells in localized non-small cell lung cancer. Study results and caveats: Longer overall survival was seen with higher T cell density measured in blood. Adjacent uninvolved lung tissue had the highest T cell clonality, exceeding tumor.

V was clipped by 5 bases and J by 8 bases; unmatched bases: 10. This CDR3 is 16 amino acids long. Germline V gene data show CDR1 as SGHAT and CDR2 as FQNNGV. Concerning this clone: The antigen remains unidentified.

The protocol was immunoSEQ multiplex PCR, while the TCRdb copy is restricted to in-frame clones and leaves out a portion. The table lists under 50,000 clones, around 87% of them singletons. The genes are TRBV11-2 and TRBJ2-1, with 12 bases identical to TRBD2. Sequenced material: PBMCs, taken before any cancer treatment. This sequence was found in a man aged 40 to 70 with stage II lung adenocarcinoma. CDR3 nucleotide sequence: TGTGCCAGCAGCCCCTATTCTAGCGGGGGGGCCCATGAGCAGTTCTTC. This codes for CASSPYSSGGAHEQFF.